This T cell receptor (beta chain) is from a study of blood T cell repertoires in COVID-19. The overall study: Acute and convalescent COVID-19 specimens originated in the United States, Italy and Spain.

Using immunoSEQ multiplex PCR, the repertoire was profiled, and TCRdb retains in-frame clones only, with some absent. Of under 450,000 clones in the sample, over 65% were seen once. The CDR3 runs 13 residues. Germline loops: CDR1 LNHDA, CDR2 SQIVND (reference sequence). With 8 bases clipped from V and 4 bases from J, the junction kept 5 bases outside the gene matches. The sequence derives from a human donor with acute or convalescent COVID-19. The donor label of this sample is uncertain. The rearrangement links TRBV19 to TRBJ1-1, with 9 positions matching TRBD1. Sample: peripheral blood. This chain's CDR3 is CASGQGKGTEAFF. CDR3 in DNA: TGTGCCAGTGGACAGGGGAAAGGCACTGAAGCTTTCTTT.